These 18 T cell receptor beta chains came from one sample sequenced in a study of beta chain features in type 1 diabetes. Reverse transcribing all isolated RNA meant expressed TCRB transcripts were sequenced. Profiled with immunoSEQ multiplex PCR; TCRdb holds only in-frame clones, not every one. The repertoire holds 350,000 to 450,000 clones, with about 15% as singletons. Sequencing input: naive CD4+ T cells from blood. The receptors originated from a woman aged 18-29 years in good health.

The table lists this clone with a few counts. The chain combines TRBV30 with TRBJ2-7; possible D gene TRBD2, 5 bases. V shed 7 bases and J shed 4 bases, with 17 bases lying between them. The CDR3 sequence is 13 residues long. Per the germline V gene, CDR1 is GTSNPN and CDR2 is SVGIG (reference sequence). CDR3 sequence reads: CASTRAGGYEQYF. CDR3 DNA: TGTGCCTCAACACGGGCAGGAGGTTACGAGCAGTACTTC.

The V call is TRBV13, the J call TRBJ2-1; TRBD1 aligns across 9 bases. The CDR3 has 15 residues. Germline CDR1 is PRHDT and CDR2 is FYEKMQ (reference sequence). J lost 5 bases, V lost 2 bases, and 4 bases had no gene match. Here the CDR3 reads CASSLYRGRNNEQFF. The CDR3 nucleotides are TGTGCCAGCAGCTTATACAGGGGGCGAAACAATGAGCAGTTCTTC.

This clone was seen a few times. The gene calls are TRBV11-2 and TRBJ2-1, with a tentative D call TRBD2 (5 bases). The CDR3 covers 11 residues. With 3 bases removed from V and 10 bases from J, the gap between germline ends came to 7 bases. In germline, CDR1 is SGHAT, CDR2 FQNNGV. CDR3 sequence: CASSFEGEQFF. The CDR3 nucleotides are TGTGCCAGCAGCTTCGAGGGCGAGCAGTTCTTC. The full variable domain, rest sourced from reference TRBV11-2 and TRBJ2-1, is EAGVAQSPRYKIIEKRQSVAFWCNPISGHATLYWYQQILGQGPKLLIQFQNNGVVDDSQLPKDRFSAERLKGVDSTLKIQPAKLEDSAVYLCASSFEGEQFFGPGTRLTVL.

This clone was counted only a few times. The rearrangement links TRBV9 to TRBJ1-2; D is undetermined. V lost 0 bases and J lost 4, with 19 bases in between. The CDR3 covers 17 residues. Germline CDR1 reads SGDLS; CDR2 reads YYNGEE. The CDR3: CASSVAPSRGGSYGYTF. The CDR3 region has the DNA TGTGCCAGCAGCGTAGCCCCGAGTCGGGGAGGAAGCTATGGCTACACCTTC.

This chain uses TRBV2 with TRBJ2-1; 10 bases align to TRBD2. Germline CDR1 is SNHLY and CDR2 is FYNNEI. The CDR3 extends over 15 amino acids. Trimming at V came to 10 bases and at J to 8 bases, leaving 14 bases not matched to a gene. The CDR3 reads CATTPLAGYTDEQFF. Written as DNA, the CDR3 is TGTGCCACCACCCCACTAGCGGGATATACCGATGAGCAGTTCTTC.

This clone was observed a handful of times. The chain is built from TRBV10-1 and TRBJ2-2; D possibly corresponds to TRBD1 (5 bases). The CDR3 runs 17 residues. The germline V gene encodes CDR1 WNHNN and CDR2 SYGVQD (reference sequence). Trimming pared 6 bases from V and 2 bases from J, leaving 19 bases between. DNA for the CDR3: TGCGCCAGCAGCCCAACCCCGGGCCAGGGAAACACCGGGGAGCTGTTTTTT. Amino acids: CASSPTPGQGNTGELFF.

This rearrangement joins TRBV28 to TRBJ2-3; D is possibly TRBD2 (6 bases). The germline V gene encodes CDR1 MDHEN and CDR2 SYDVKM. The CDR3 is 13 amino acids. V was shortened by 6 bases and J by 4 bases, with 11 bases between the two germline ends. The CDR3 loop is CASRGSGADTQYF. Written as DNA, the CDR3 is TGTGCCAGCAGGGGTAGCGGTGCAGATACGCAGTATTTT. The full variable domain, in which reference TRBV28 and TRBJ2-3 provide the parts outside the CDR3, is DVKVTQSSRYLVKRTGEKVFLECVQDMDHENMFWYRQDPGLGLRLIYFSYDVKMKEKGDIPEGYSVSREKKERFSLILESASTNQTSMYLCASRGSGADTQYFGPGTRLTVL.

In DNA form, the CDR3 reads TGTGCCAGCAGCTTAGTTGGCGGGAAGAACACCGGGGAGCTGTTTTTT. Its translation is CASSLVGGKNTGELFF. The chain employs TRBV7-2 and TRBJ2-2; D possibly corresponds to TRBD2 (6 bases). Trimming stripped 1 base from V and 1 base from J, with 10 bases between. The CDR3 consists of 16 residues. Per germline, CDR1 SGHTA and CDR2 FQGNSA.

The V and J genes are TRBV9 and TRBJ2-2, with TRBD2 matching 7 bases. Unmatched junction bases numbered 14, after V lost 3 bases and J lost 6 bases. The CDR3 length is 17 residues. The germline V gene has CDR1 SGDLS and CDR2 YYNGEE. The CDR3 DNA follows: TGTGCCAGCAGCGGACGGTGGGCGGGAGAGTGGGCCGGGGAGCTGTTTTTT. Translated, it gives CASSGRWAGEWAGELFF. Filled out from reference TRBV9 and TRBJ2-2, the complete variable domain reads DSGVTQTPKHLITATGQRVTLRCSPRSGDLSVYWYQQSLDQGLQFLIQYYNGEERAKGNILERFSAQQFPDLHSELNLSSLELGDSALYFCASSGRWAGEWAGELFFGEGSRLTVL.

This clone was detected a few times. This chain uses TRBV11-2 with TRBJ2-7; TRBD2 matches at 8 bases. CDR3 length: 15 residues. V dropped 3 bases and J dropped 1; count of bases not matched to a gene: 5. CDR1 SGHAT and CDR2 FQNNGV come from the germline V gene. CDR3 region: CASSFGTSGSYEQYF. The CDR3 nucleotides read TGTGCCAGCAGCTTCGGTACTAGCGGATCCTACGAGCAGTACTTC.

This clone was seen a few times. Here the CDR3 DNA reads TGCAGCGTTGGGAAGGGGGGGGGCAATGAGCAGTTCTTC. Translating it yields CSVGKGGGNEQFF. The rearrangement links TRBV29-1 to TRBJ2-1, with D possibly being TRBD2 (7 bases). Germline CDR1 reads SQVTM; CDR2 reads ANQGSEA. This CDR3 comprises 13 residues. Trimming removed 4 bases at V and 6 bases at J, with 13 bases between.

This clone appeared a few times. The same CDR3 arises from other DNA sequences in this sample as well. The chain is built from TRBV7-2 and TRBJ2-2; D not certain. The length of the CDR3 is 13 residues. V was shortened by 0 bases and J by 4 bases, with 3 bases between the two germline ends. Germline V lookup: CDR1 SGHTA, CDR2 FQGNSA. The CDR3 sequence is CASSLAGTGELFF. CDR3 coding DNA: TGTGCCAGCAGCTTAGCCGGCACCGGGGAGCTGTTTTTT. Combining the CDR3 with reference TRBV7-2 and TRBJ2-2 gives the whole variable domain GAGVSQSPSNKVTEKGKDVELRCDPISGHTALYWYRQSLGQGLEFLIYFQGNSAPDKSGLPSDRFSAERTGGSVSTLTIQRTQQEDSAVYLCASSLAGTGELFFGEGSRLTVL.

This clone has only a few counts. This chain connects TRBV18 to TRBJ1-3; D uncertain. Trimming left V 6 bases short and J 1 base short, with 10 bases between. CDR1 KGHSH and CDR2 LQKENI come from the germline V gene. The length of the CDR3 is 14 residues. The chain's CDR3 is CASSPTESGNTIYF. CDR3 sequence (DNA): TGTGCCAGCTCCCCCACAGAGTCTGGAAACACCATATATTTT.

V usage is TRBV19 and J usage is TRBJ2-2; D remains unclear. The germline CDR1 and CDR2 sequences are LNHDA and SQIVND (reference sequence). The V gene lost 7 bases and the J gene lost 5 bases, with 5 bases spanning the gap. The CDR3 has 11 residues. DNA for the CDR3: TGTGCCAGTACGAGAACCGGGGAGCTGTTTTTT. Translating it yields CASTRTGELFF.

There are a few counts of this clone. The V and J genes are TRBV6-6 and TRBJ1-5; TRBD1 matches at 10 bases. Germline CDR1 MNHNY, CDR2 SVGAGI (reference sequence). The CDR3 totals 16 residues. J lost 5 bases, V lost 5 bases, and 9 bases had no gene match. This CDR3 is CASSQTGGGPDQPQHF. As DNA, the CDR3 is TGTGCCAGCAGTCAGACAGGGGGCGGGCCGGATCAGCCCCAGCATTTT.

Only a few counts were recorded for this clone. This CDR3 is CAWRAGGPYEQYF. As DNA, the CDR3 is TGTGCCTGGAGGGCGGGAGGGCCCTACGAGCAGTACTTC. The rearrangement joins TRBV30 to TRBJ2-7; 9 bases map to TRBD2. The CDR3 is 13 residues long. Per germline, CDR1 GTSNPN and CDR2 SVGIG (reference sequence). Germline trimming cut 3 bases from V and 2 bases from J; bases unmatched to any gene: 2.

The chain links TRBV5-1 to TRBJ2-7, with 8 bases identical to TRBD1. The CDR3 is made up of 15 amino acids. V gave up 2 bases and J gave up 5 bases; unmatched junction bases: 9. Germline V gene data show CDR1 as SGHRS and CDR2 as YFSETQ. CDR3 in DNA: TGCGCCAGCAGCTTTGATTTCAGGGGGCTCGACGAGCAGTACTTC. Residues: CASSFDFRGLDEQYF.

The V and J genes are TRBV5-5 and TRBJ2-2, with TRBD1 identical over 7 bases. Trimming removed 2 bases from V and 5 bases from J; junction bases left unmatched: 12. CDR3 length: 17 amino acids. Germline CDR1 reads SGHKS; CDR2 reads YYEKEE (reference sequence). The CDR3 DNA is TGTGCCAGCAGCTTTATTCACTCGGCAGGGGGAACCGGGGAGCTGTTTTTT. Translation: CASSFIHSAGGTGELFF.